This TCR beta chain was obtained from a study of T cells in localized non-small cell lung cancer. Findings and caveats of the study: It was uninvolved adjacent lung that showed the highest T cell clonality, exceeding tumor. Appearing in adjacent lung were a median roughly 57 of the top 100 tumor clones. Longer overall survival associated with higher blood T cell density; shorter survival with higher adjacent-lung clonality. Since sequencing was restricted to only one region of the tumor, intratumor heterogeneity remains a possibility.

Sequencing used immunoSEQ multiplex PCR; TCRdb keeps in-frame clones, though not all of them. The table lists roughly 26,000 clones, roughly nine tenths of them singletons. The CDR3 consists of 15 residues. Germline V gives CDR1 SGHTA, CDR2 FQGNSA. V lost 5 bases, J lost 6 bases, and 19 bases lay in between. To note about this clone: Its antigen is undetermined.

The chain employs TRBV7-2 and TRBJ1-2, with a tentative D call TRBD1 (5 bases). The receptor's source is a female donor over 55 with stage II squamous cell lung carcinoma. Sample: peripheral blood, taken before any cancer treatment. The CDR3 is CASSLQGQGGDGYTF. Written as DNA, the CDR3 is TGTGCCAGCAGCCTCCAGGGCCAGGGAGGTGATGGCTACACCTTC.